These 23 T cell receptor beta chains were all obtained from the same sample, sequenced in a study of CD8+ T cells in alopecia areata. Extracted from the samples, RNA was reverse transcribed into cDNA to serve as the sequencing template. Clones were read by immunoSEQ multiplex PCR, and TCRdb kept only the in-frame ones, dropping some. Of about 130,000 clones listed, roughly 53% were seen once; the top ten hold approximately 6.5%. Sequenced here: CD4+ T cells sorted from blood, sampled at week 0. Receptor source: a human donor with alopecia areata.

This clone was seen a handful of times. The chain carries TRBV20-1 and TRBJ2-3; D is uncertain. The V and J ends lost 5 bases and 6 bases respectively, with 6 bases between them. The CDR3 is 10 amino acids. CDR1 and CDR2 (germline): DFQATT, SNEGSKA (reference sequence). CDR3 sequence (DNA): TGCAGTGCTCCGGTGGATACGCAGTATTTT. Protein: CSAPVDTQYF.

This clone has more than one count but fewer than ten. V gene TRBV6-5 combines with J gene TRBJ1-2; D may be TRBD1 (5 bases). V was shortened by 0 bases and J by 4 bases, with 6 bases between the two germline ends. The CDR3 contains 13 residues. Germline V gives CDR1 MNHEY, CDR2 SVGAGI. The CDR3 DNA sequence: TGTGCCAGCAGTTACTCAGGGGCCTATGGCTACACCTTC. As protein: CASSYSGAYGYTF.

A few counts support this clone. The rearrangement links TRBV29-1 to TRBJ2-3; TRBD1 might be the D (6 bases). This CDR3 is built from 15 residues. The germline V gene has CDR1 SQVTM and CDR2 ANQGSEA. Trimming shortened V by 8 bases and J by 5 bases, and 23 bases separated the two germline ends. The CDR3 here is CSLVGAATLGDTQYF. The CDR3 DNA is TGCAGCCTTGTGGGGGCGGCCACGTTAGGAGATACGCAGTATTTT.

The genes are TRBV15 and TRBJ2-5; D is possibly TRBD1 (6 bases). TRBJ2-7 explains the end of the DNA better; the J call may be wrong. The CDR3 has 13 amino acids. Germline V gene lookup returns CDR1 LNHNV and CDR2 YYDKDF (reference sequence). CDR3 sequence (DNA): TGTGCCACCAGCAGACCGCAGGGGTACGAGCAGTACTTC. Amino acid sequence: CATSRPQGYEQYF.

This clone has only one observation. The chain links TRBV30 to TRBJ1-6; D ambiguous. The V end lost 3 bases, the J end lost 0 bases, and 12 bases lay between the germline ends. Germline CDR1 and CDR2: GTSNPN and SVGIG (reference sequence). This CDR3 comprises 16 residues. Here the CDR3 DNA reads TGTGCCTGGAGGGGCACCCGAAGCTCCTATAATTCACCCCTCCACTTT. It codes for CAWRGTRSSYNSPLHF.

This clone was observed a few times. The chain carries TRBV5-1 and TRBJ2-1; the match to TRBD2 covers 7 bases. Unmatched junction bases numbered 7, after V lost 4 bases and J lost 0 bases. Germline V gene lookup returns CDR1 SGHRS and CDR2 YFSETQ. This CDR3 comprises 16 residues. CDR3 residues: CASSPPQRGSYNEQFF. In nucleotides, the CDR3 is TGCGCCAGCAGCCCCCCTCAGCGGGGCTCCTACAATGAGCAGTTCTTC.

The rearrangement uses TRBV10-3 and TRBJ2-5; 8 bases map to TRBD1. Germline V gene lookup returns CDR1 ENHRY and CDR2 SYGVKD. The V gene end was trimmed by 8 bases and the J gene end by 3 bases; junction bases not matched to a gene: 20. This CDR3 has 18 amino acids. The CDR3 sequence is CAISQSSFVQGAKETQYF. The CDR3 DNA follows: TGTGCCATCTCCCAGTCGAGCTTCGTCCAGGGGGCGAAAGAGACCCAGTACTTC.

The chain's CDR3 is CATSREQGDYNEQFF. The CDR3 DNA follows: TGTGCCACCAGCAGAGAGCAGGGGGACTACAATGAGCAGTTCTTC. This chain connects TRBV15 to TRBJ2-1, with 7 bases fitting TRBD1. Trimming took 0 bases from V and 3 from J; bases not matched to a gene: 2. CDR1 and CDR2 from the germline V gene are LNHNV and YYDKDF (reference sequence). The CDR3 spans 15 residues.

Concerning this clone: This sample includes further DNA sequences coding for the same CDR3. J is TRBJ2-5 and V is TRBV7-2, with 11 bases identical to TRBD2. The V and J ends lost 1 base and 5 bases, in that order; junction bases with no gene match: 0. The CDR3 covers 14 residues. CDR1 SGHTA and CDR2 FQGNSA come from the germline V gene. CDR3 region: CASSLVAGGETQYF. The CDR3 DNA reads as TGTGCCAGCAGCTTAGTAGCGGGGGGGGAGACCCAGTACTTC.

This clone is a singleton in its sample. The chain employs TRBV29-1 and TRBJ1-2; perhaps TRBD1 as D (5 bases). The CDR3 extends over 14 amino acids. Germline CDR1 and CDR2: SQVTM and ANQGSEA. The V end lost 7 bases, the J end lost 0 bases, and 15 bases lay between the germline ends. CDR3 DNA: TGCAGCGCCTGGGGGGATCTCTCTAACTATGGCTACACCTTC. Amino acids: CSAWGDLSNYGYTF. The entire variable domain, with the rest obtained from reference TRBV29-1 and TRBJ1-2, is as follows: SAVISQKPSRDICQRGTSLTIQCQVDSQVTMMFWYRQQPGQSLTLIATANQGSEATYESGFVIDKFPISRPNLTFSTLTVSNMSPEDSSIYLCSAWGDLSNYGYTFGSGTRLTVV.

V and J are TRBV9 and TRBJ2-5, with unresolved D. Between the trimmed V and J ends, which lost 4 bases and 5 bases, there was a span of 9 bases. Looked up from germline, CDR1 is SGDLS and CDR2 is YYNGEE. The CDR3 length is 12 residues. In nucleotides, the CDR3 is TGTGCCAGCAGCAGGGCGGCCGAGACCCAGTACTTC. Amino acid sequence: CASSRAAETQYF.

The CDR3 sequence is CASSQGRIHGYTF. The CDR3 nucleotides are TGTGCCAGTAGCCAAGGACGGATACATGGCTACACCTTC. V usage is TRBV19 and J usage is TRBJ1-2, with D unclear. This CDR3 has 13 amino acids. Trimming left V 6 bases short and J 6 bases short, with 14 bases between. The germline V gene encodes CDR1 LNHDA and CDR2 SQIVND (reference sequence).

The rearrangement joins TRBV7-9 to TRBJ1-1; TRBD1 might be the D (6 bases). The CDR3 is made up of 16 amino acids. Deletions cut 3 bases from V and 6 bases from J, with 20 bases between. In germline, CDR1 is SEHNR, CDR2 FQNEAQ (reference sequence). The DNA of the CDR3 is TGTGCCAGCAGCTTGGGAATTTCAGGGGATCTTGCTGAAGCTTTCTTT. This encodes CASSLGISGDLAEAFF.

The chain has TRBV5-1 and TRBJ1-2; D unresolved. The V end lost 3 bases, the J end lost 5 bases, and 11 bases lay between the germline ends. This CDR3 has 13 amino acids. The germline V gene has CDR1 SGHRS and CDR2 YFSETQ. The CDR3 loop reads CASSSDLLYGYTF. CDR3 nucleotides: TGCGCCAGCAGCTCCGACCTACTATATGGCTACACCTTC.

This clone was detected a few times. The rearrangement joins TRBV7-3 to TRBJ1-1, with 9 positions matching TRBD1. Germline CDR1 SGHTA, CDR2 FQGTGA. J was trimmed by 1 base and V by 5 bases; bases with no gene match: 5. The CDR3 contains 15 residues. The CDR3 DNA follows: TGTGCCAGCAGCATCGGGACAGGGACGAACACTGAAGCTTTCTTT. Protein sequence: CASSIGTGTNTEAFF. Based on the CDR3 plus reference TRBV7-3 and TRBJ1-1, the full variable domain is GAGVSQTPSNKVTEKGKYVELRCDPISGHTALYWYRQSLGQGPEFLIYFQGTGAADDSGLPNDRFFAVRPEGSVSTLKIQRTERGDSAVYLCASSIGTGTNTEAFFGQGTRLTVV.

The sample holds a few counts of this clone. This sequence joins TRBV6-6 and TRBJ1-2, with D perhaps TRBD1 (6 bases). In germline, CDR1 is MNHNY, CDR2 SVGAGI (reference sequence). The CDR3 extends over 12 amino acids. V was trimmed by 6 bases and J by 3 bases, leaving 8 bases between them. The CDR3 loop is CASRQGDYGYTF. The CDR3 DNA is TGTGCCAGCAGACAGGGAGACTATGGCTACACCTTC.

This sequence joins TRBV9 and TRBJ1-3; perhaps TRBD1 as D (6 bases). Germline V gene data show CDR1 as SGDLS and CDR2 as YYNGEE. With 4 bases removed from V and 4 bases from J, the gap between germline ends came to 15 bases. CDR3 length: 15 amino acids. The CDR3 spells CASSTGTGRGNTIYF. The CDR3 DNA reads as TGTGCCAGCAGCACTGGAACAGGGCGGGGAAACACCATATATTTT.

The chain combines TRBV23-1 with TRBJ1-1; D not resolved. TRBV23-1 is noted as an ORF with a role that remains uncertain. Trimming took 4 bases from V and 0 from J, leaving 15 bases between them. The CDR3 covers 16 residues. CDR3 residues: CASSPRHLDMNTEAFF. CDR3 bases: TGCGCCAGCAGTCCTAGGCACCTAGACATGAACACTGAAGCTTTCTTT.

This clone was picked up a small number of times. CDR3 residues: CASSFSSGISQETQYF. The CDR3 nucleotides are TGTGCCAGCAGCTTCAGTAGCGGGATCTCTCAAGAGACCCAGTACTTC. The genes are TRBV7-9 and TRBJ2-5; 8 bases fit TRBD2. J lost 2 bases, V lost 3 bases, and 8 bases had no gene match. Germline lookup yields CDR1 SEHNR and CDR2 FQNEAQ (reference sequence). The CDR3 sequence is 16 residues long.

The CDR3 reads CASRRQGGTGELFF. DNA for the CDR3: TGTGCCAGCCGCCGACAGGGAGGGACCGGGGAGCTGTTTTTT. The J gene is TRBJ2-2, the V gene TRBV28, with D perhaps TRBD1 or TRBD2 (7 bases each). V was shortened by 8 bases and J by 5 bases, with 15 bases between the two germline ends. The CDR3 runs to 14 residues. Germline V gene data show CDR1 as MDHEN and CDR2 as SYDVKM.

Only a few counts were recorded for this clone. The rearrangement joins TRBV9 to TRBJ1-1; 7 bases align to TRBD1. V shed 0 bases and J 2 bases; nucleotides not matched to a gene: 4. Looked up from germline, CDR1 is SGDLS and CDR2 is YYNGEE. The CDR3 runs 15 residues. CDR3 nucleotides: TGTGCCAGCAGCGTAGTGGACAGGCCTAACACTGAAGCTTTCTTT. Its protein is CASSVVDRPNTEAFF.

This clone has a handful of counts. The V call is TRBV7-2, the J call TRBJ2-5; 8 bases are shared with TRBD1. Germline CDR1 is SGHTA and CDR2 is FQGNSA. This CDR3 has 14 amino acids. V was clipped by 1 base and J by 7 bases; unmatched bases: 5. The CDR3 sequence: CASSLGQGPGTQYF. The DNA of the CDR3 is TGTGCCAGCAGCTTAGGACAGGGGCCGGGGACCCAGTACTTC.

V is TRBV6-5 and J is TRBJ2-6, with 7 bases identical to TRBD1. The CDR3 totals 15 residues. The V and J ends lost 5 bases and 2 bases, in that order; junction bases with no gene match: 3. Germline V gene sequence: CDR1 MNHEY, CDR2 SVGAGI. CDR3 amino acids: CASSTTGTGANVLTF. CDR3 DNA: TGTGCCAGCAGTACGACAGGGACTGGGGCCAACGTCCTGACTTTC.